The 30 T cell receptor beta chains listed next were all sequenced from one sample in a study of shared clonotypes between healthy human individuals. Terminally differentiated effector memory CD45RA+ cells were left out of the naive CD8 fraction, which was CD45RO-negative and positively selected for CCR7. The method was immunoSEQ multiplex PCR; TCRdb's version includes in-frame clones alone and lacks a portion of them. The sample has approximately 1.9 million clones; about 94% are singletons. Sequencing used naive CD8+ T cells from PBMCs. Receptor source: a man aged 18-30 years in good health. Some clones in this sample may be carry-over from other donors' samples.

This clone was seen just once. The chain is built from TRBV19 and TRBJ2-7; D might be TRBD1 (5 bases). The CDR3 consists of 13 residues. Germline values: CDR1 LNHDA, CDR2 SQIVND (reference sequence). The V and J ends lost 5 bases and 2 bases respectively, with 10 bases between them. CDR3 DNA: TGTGCCAGTAGTTGGGGCAGGGCCTACGAGCAGTACTTC. Encoded protein: CASSWGRAYEQYF.

The V call is TRBV7-9, the J call TRBJ2-5, with D possibly being TRBD1 (6 bases). Germline CDR1 SEHNR, CDR2 FQNEAQ (reference sequence). CDR3 length: 12 residues. V lost 8 bases, J lost 5 bases, and 12 bases lay in between. The CDR3 here is CASPGQSETQYF. The CDR3 region has the DNA TGTGCCAGCCCGGGACAATCGGAGACCCAGTACTTC.

The genes are TRBV4-1 and TRBJ1-5; 7 bases are a match to TRBD1. The CDR3 is made up of 15 amino acids. The germline V gene has CDR1 MGHRA and CDR2 YSYEKL. V dropped 2 bases and J dropped 2; count of bases not matched to a gene: 3. The CDR3 sequence is CASSQRQGGNQPQHF. The CDR3 DNA follows: TGCGCCAGCAGCCAAAGACAGGGAGGCAATCAGCCCCAGCATTTT.

This clone was seen a single time. This chain uses TRBV4-3 with TRBJ1-1; D remains unclear. There are 20 residues in the CDR3. The germline gives CDR1 LGHNA, CDR2 YSLEER. The V and J ends lost 4 bases and 0 bases respectively, with 27 bases between them. The CDR3 DNA reads TGCGCCAGCAGCCGAACGACCCCGATAGGGCCTGGACGTCTGAACACTGAAGCTTTCTTT. Amino acid sequence: CASSRTTPIGPGRLNTEAFF.

V usage is TRBV7-9 and J usage is TRBJ1-1; D is undetermined. The CDR3 is made up of 15 amino acids. CDR1 is SEHNR and CDR2 is FQNEAQ in the germline V gene (reference sequence). V was shortened by 5 bases and J by 4 bases, with 17 bases between the two germline ends. The CDR3: CASSPRARLTTEAFF. The CDR3 coding sequence is TGTGCCAGCAGCCCACGGGCCAGGTTGACCACTGAAGCTTTCTTT.

The chain couples TRBV5-6 to TRBJ2-7; TRBD2 aligns across 11 bases. This CDR3 contains 16 residues. J gave up 3 bases and V 0 bases, and 5 bases lay outside the gene matches. The germline V gene has CDR1 SGHDT and CDR2 YYEEEE. CDR3 nucleotide sequence: TGTGCCAGCAGCTTGGCCGCGGGACTAGCGGACTACGAGCAGTACTTC. Protein: CASSLAAGLADYEQYF. Combining the CDR3 with reference TRBV5-6 and TRBJ2-7 gives the whole variable domain DAGVTQSPTHLIKTRGQQVTLRCSPKSGHDTVSWYQQALGQGPQFIFQYYEEEERQRGNFPDRFSGHQFPNYSSELNVNALLLGDSALYLCASSLAAGLADYEQYFGPGTRLTVT.

This clone was seen a few times. V is TRBV7-9 and J is TRBJ2-7; D is uncertain. The CDR3 is made up of 11 amino acids. V lost 5 bases, J lost 6 bases, and 8 bases lay in between. Germline V gene data show CDR1 as SEHNR and CDR2 as FQNEAQ (reference sequence). CDR3: CASSRKGEQYF. The CDR3 DNA reads TGTGCCAGCAGCCGCAAGGGCGAGCAGTACTTC.

This clone was counted between two and nine times. This sequence joins TRBV5-1 and TRBJ1-1, with no clear D. This CDR3 is built from 14 residues. Trimming left V 1 base short and J 0 bases short, with 7 bases between. Looked up from germline, CDR1 is SGHRS and CDR2 is YFSETQ. The CDR3: CASSLTWMNTEAFF. CDR3 nucleotide sequence: TGCGCCAGCAGCTTGACTTGGATGAACACTGAAGCTTTCTTT.

This clone has only one observation. This chain joins TRBV28 and TRBJ1-2; D might be TRBD1 (6 bases). The CDR3 is made up of 16 amino acids. Germline CDR1 reads MDHEN; CDR2 reads SYDVKM. V was clipped by 10 bases and J by 3 bases, with 24 bases between them. The CDR3 coding sequence is TGTGCCACCACGTCCTTGCTAGGGGGGCAGGACTATGGCTACACCTTC. Translation: CATTSLLGGQDYGYTF.

V and J are TRBV27 and TRBJ2-7; 7 bases line up with TRBD2. The CDR3 is 15 residues long. Germline CDR1 MNHEY, CDR2 SMNVEV (reference sequence). V trimming: 5 bases; J trimming: 2 bases; junction bases outside the gene matches: 9. The CDR3 protein is CASSRLGSGTYEQYF. CDR3 coding DNA: TGTGCCAGCAGTCGCCTCGGCAGCGGGACCTACGAGCAGTACTTC.

This clone has more than one count but fewer than ten. The chain uses TRBV9 and TRBJ2-7; D possibly corresponds to TRBD1 (6 bases). Trimming took off 0 bases at V and 3 bases at J, with 13 bases between the two ends. CDR1 SGDLS and CDR2 YYNGEE come from the germline V gene. This CDR3 is built from 15 residues. CDR3 sequence (DNA): TGTGCCAGCAGCGTAGGGCAGGGGTCGGTCTACGAGCAGTACTTC. Translated, it gives CASSVGQGSVYEQYF.

This rearrangement joins TRBV27 to TRBJ2-2, with 10 bases matching TRBD2. Germline assignment: CDR1 MNHEY and CDR2 SMNVEV (reference sequence). The CDR3 covers 16 residues. With V trimmed by 1 base and J by 3 bases, 2 bases remained unmatched. In DNA form, the CDR3 reads TGTGCCAGCAGTTTATACCTAGCGGGAGACACCGGGGAGCTGTTTTTT. It encodes CASSLYLAGDTGELFF.

The chain joins TRBV27 to TRBJ2-3; either TRBD1 or TRBD2 may fit D (5 bases each). Germline lookup yields CDR1 MNHEY and CDR2 SMNVEV (reference sequence). This CDR3 spans 12 amino acids. V was pared by 5 bases and J by 9 bases, with 12 bases between. For the CDR3, the DNA is TGTGCCAGCAGTCCCCGTGGGGGAACGCAGTATTTT. This codes for CASSPRGGTQYF.

This chain links TRBV28 with TRBJ2-4, with 7 bases matching TRBD2. This CDR3 has 15 amino acids. Germline V CDR1 and CDR2: MDHEN, SYDVKM. Trimming cost V 6 bases and J 0 bases; bases outside gene matches: 5. CDR3 sequence: CASRGTTLAKNIQYF. DNA for the CDR3: TGTGCCAGCAGGGGGACTACTCTAGCCAAAAACATTCAGTACTTC.

This rearrangement joins TRBV7-8 to TRBJ1-3, with D perhaps TRBD1 (6 bases). Trimming took off 5 bases at V and 4 bases at J, with 15 bases between the two ends. The CDR3 spans 15 residues. In germline, CDR1 is SGHVS, CDR2 FQNEAQ. CDR3 sequence reads: CASSPTGGPGNTIYF. DNA for the CDR3: TGTGCCAGCAGCCCCACCGGGGGGCCAGGAAACACCATATATTTT.

This clone was detected only once. Other DNA sequences in this specimen translate into the identical CDR3. The genes are TRBV11-2 and TRBJ2-7; D unresolved. Trimming cost V 1 base and J 3 bases, with 7 bases left between them. The germline CDR1 and CDR2 sequences are SGHAT and FQNNGV. The CDR3 has 13 residues. The DNA of the CDR3 is TGTGCCAGCAGCTTAGCCCCAAGCTACGAGCAGTACTTC. Its protein is CASSLAPSYEQYF.

On this clone: The same CDR3 arises from other DNA sequences in this sample as well. The chain couples TRBV7-9 to TRBJ2-7; 10 nucleotides line up with TRBD1. CDR1 SEHNR and CDR2 FQNEAQ come from the germline V gene (reference sequence). V was pared by 3 bases and J by 3 bases, with 2 bases of the junction left unmatched. This CDR3 has 14 amino acids. In DNA, the CDR3 is TGTGCCAGCAGCTTCCGGGACAGGGGCTACGAGCAGTACTTC. Its translation is CASSFRDRGYEQYF.

The chain employs TRBV27 and TRBJ2-7; TRBD1 might be the D (5 bases). Per germline, CDR1 MNHEY and CDR2 SMNVEV (reference sequence). CDR3 length equals 11 residues. V lost 5 bases and J lost 6, with 8 bases in between. The CDR3 spells CASSQGVEQYF. CDR3 DNA sequence: TGTGCCAGCAGTCAGGGTGTCGAGCAGTACTTC.

The CDR3 spells CASSEYLDSEAFF. The CDR3 region has the DNA TGCGCCAGCAGTGAGTACCTGGACAGTGAAGCTTTCTTT. The rearrangement links TRBV10-2 to TRBJ1-1, with TRBD1 as a possible D gene (6 bases). This CDR3 has 13 residues. Germline loops: CDR1 WSHSY, CDR2 SAAADI. The germline V and J ends were trimmed by 1 base and 7 bases, with 10 bases remaining between them.

V and J are TRBV7-9 and TRBJ1-1; D may be TRBD1 (6 bases). This CDR3 is 15 amino acids long. CDR1 SEHNR and CDR2 FQNEAQ come from the germline V gene (reference sequence). The germline V and J ends were trimmed by 5 bases and 0 bases, with 13 bases remaining between them. The CDR3 reads CASSPHRTVNTEAFF. CDR3 coding DNA: TGTGCCAGCAGCCCACACCGGACAGTGAACACTGAAGCTTTCTTT.

The chain has TRBV6-1 and TRBJ2-7; the match to TRBD2 covers 12 bases. V lost 1 base and J lost 3; bases outside the gene matches: 7. The CDR3 length is 17 residues. Per the germline V gene, CDR1 is MNHNS and CDR2 is SASEGT. The CDR3 protein is CASSEVLAGGPLYEQYF. Written as DNA, the CDR3 is TGTGCCAGCAGTGAAGTGCTAGCGGGAGGGCCGCTCTACGAGCAGTACTTC.

The V and J genes are TRBV27 and TRBJ2-7, with 8 bases that match TRBD2. Per the germline V gene, CDR1 is MNHEY and CDR2 is SMNVEV (reference sequence). The CDR3 has 15 amino acids. The trim removed 2 bases at V and 3 bases at J, leaving 6 bases unmatched. CDR3 nucleotide sequence: TGTGCCAGCAGTTTAACGGGAGGGCTCCGCTACGAGCAGTACTTC. It encodes CASSLTGGLRYEQYF.

The CDR3 reads CASSQNVQGGNYGYTF. Written as DNA, the CDR3 is TGCGCCAGCAGCCAAAATGTCCAGGGGGGTAACTATGGCTACACCTTC. The J gene is TRBJ1-2, the V gene TRBV4-1; 7 positions match TRBD1. Looked up from germline, CDR1 is MGHRA and CDR2 is YSYEKL. The ends lost 2 bases at V and 1 base at J; junction bases unmatched: 7. The CDR3 extends over 16 amino acids.

The chain has TRBV10-3 and TRBJ2-3; D is uncertain. Germline-derived CDR1 and CDR2 are ENHRY and SYGVKD. The V end was cut by 2 bases, the J end by 2 bases, with 8 bases between. The CDR3 is made up of 14 amino acids. CDR3 in DNA: TGTGCCATCAGTGAGCCTCCGCACACAGATACGCAGTATTTT. It codes for CAISEPPHTDTQYF.

The chain employs TRBV7-9 and TRBJ2-2, with 9 bases fitting TRBD2. The CDR3 loop spans 18 amino acids. V lost 2 bases to trimming and J lost 2 bases; unmatched junction nucleotides: 9. Germline assignment: CDR1 SEHNR and CDR2 FQNEAQ (reference sequence). As DNA, the CDR3 is TGTGCCAGCAGCTTACCCAATGGCGGGAGGGCCAACACCGGGGAGCTGTTTTTT. It is translated as CASSLPNGGRANTGELFF. Full variable domain (outside the CDR3, taken from reference TRBV7-9 and TRBJ2-2): DTGVSQNPRHKITKRGQNVTFRCDPISEHNRLYWYRQTLGQGPEFLTYFQNEAQLEKSRLLSDRFSAERPKGSFSTLEIQRTEQGDSAMYLCASSLPNGGRANTGELFFGEGSRLTVL.

This clone was seen only once. The genes are TRBV7-9 and TRBJ2-5; D tentatively reads TRBD1 or TRBD2 (5 bases each). This CDR3 is 13 amino acids long. Per the germline V gene, CDR1 is SEHNR and CDR2 is FQNEAQ (reference sequence). Trimming removed 4 bases from V and 11 bases from J, with 17 bases in between. In nucleotides, the CDR3 is TGTGCCAGCAGCTCAAGAGGGGAGTCGGGGCAGTACTTC. As protein: CASSSRGESGQYF.

The chain recombines TRBV27 with TRBJ1-2; 10 bases line up with TRBD1. V lost 4 bases and J lost 4; bases outside the gene matches: 9. This CDR3 has 16 residues. CDR1 and CDR2 (germline): MNHEY, SMNVEV (reference sequence). The CDR3 DNA reads as TGTGCCAGCAGTTCACAGGGACAGGGGTTGGGCTATGGCTACACCTTC. Translating gives CASSSQGQGLGYGYTF.

The chain uses TRBV25-1 and TRBJ2-3; D is possibly TRBD2 (5 bases). Germline CDR1 is MGHDK and CDR2 is SYGVNS. The V end was cut by 5 bases, the J end by 0 bases, with 12 bases between. The CDR3 has 15 amino acids. CDR3 amino acids: CASSRPGSSTDTQYF. The CDR3 coding sequence is TGTGCCAGCAGTCGCCCTGGGAGTAGCACAGATACGCAGTATTTT.

This chain connects TRBV7-6 to TRBJ2-1, with D possibly TRBD2 on 6 matching bases. V was clipped by 6 bases and J by 0 bases, with 15 bases between them. Germline V gene sequence: CDR1 SGHVS, CDR2 FNYEAQ. This CDR3 spans 16 amino acids. CDR3 DNA: TGTGCCAGCAGGCCCGGGACTGGGGCCTCCTACAATGAGCAGTTCTTC. Translation: CASRPGTGASYNEQFF.

The sample holds a few counts of this clone. This rearrangement joins TRBV4-1 to TRBJ2-7; 7 nucleotides match TRBD2. V dropped 3 bases and J dropped 6; count of bases not matched to a gene: 8. Germline V lookup: CDR1 MGHRA, CDR2 YSYEKL. The length of the CDR3 is 14 residues. The CDR3 spells CASSHDERGGEQYF. CDR3 nucleotide sequence: TGCGCCAGCAGCCATGACGAGCGGGGCGGCGAGCAGTACTTC.